A single sample is the source of the 13 T cell receptor beta chains below, sequenced in a study of blood T cells in healthy people across ages. Sample-barcoded 5' priming and a J-beta primer mix drove a second PCR of 7 to 11 cycles. TCRdb re-derived calls from the 5' RACE reads in MiXCR, one entry per CDR3 protein. The sample lists 750,000 to 850,000 distinct CDR3 sequences, roughly 25% occurring once. These data were also reused for a study on T cells of mothers and their children.

Sequencing input: blood. The receptors shown here come from a boy younger than 18 in good health.

This rearrangement joins TRBV3-1 to TRBJ2-5; possible D gene TRBD1, 6 bases. Gene TRBJ2-1 matches the end of the DNA better, so the J call may be wrong. This CDR3 has 14 amino acids. The germline V gene has CDR1 LGHDT and CDR2 YNNKEL (reference sequence). The DNA of the CDR3 is TGTGCCAGCAGCCAAGAAGACAGGAGGAATGAGCAGTTCTTC. Residues: CASSQEDRRNEQFF.

The J gene is TRBJ1-2, the V gene TRBV6-5; tentatively, D is TRBD1 (6 bases). The CDR3 is 13 residues long. V lost 0 bases and J 4 bases, leaving 6 bases between the germline ends. CDR1 and CDR2 from the germline V gene are MNHEY and SVGAGI. CDR3: CASSYSGGYGYTF. DNA of the CDR3: TGTGCCAGCAGTTACTCAGGGGGCTATGGCTACACCTTC.

J is TRBJ2-2 and V is TRBV27; D may correspond to TRBD1 or TRBD2 (5 bases each). V gave up 3 bases and J gave up 5 bases, with 13 bases separating them. CDR1 MNHEY and CDR2 SMNVEV come from the germline V gene (reference sequence). CDR3 length: 15 residues. The CDR3 coding sequence is TGTGCCAGCAGTTTTGGGGGTGTTGGAACCGGGGAGCTGTTTTTT. Residues: CASSFGGVGTGELFF.

The chain is built from TRBV7-9 and TRBJ1-2; TRBD1 matches 7 bases. The CDR3 is 15 amino acids. Germline trimming cut 4 bases from V and 6 bases from J; bases unmatched to any gene: 11. CDR1 is SEHNR, CDR2 FQNEAQ, per germline (reference sequence). The CDR3 sequence: CASSSSPGQTNGYTF. The CDR3 DNA is TGTGCCAGCAGCTCCAGTCCGGGACAGACCAATGGCTACACCTTC.

This clonotype came up a few times. DNA for the CDR3: TGTGCCACCCAGCGATCCGCCAGGTTTGGAGAGACCCAGTACTTC. Protein sequence: CATQRSARFGETQYF. The chain couples TRBV15 to TRBJ2-5; the D is unclear. Germline V gene sequence: CDR1 LNHNV, CDR2 YYDKDF (reference sequence). This CDR3 is 15 amino acids long. Trimming pared 8 bases from V and 4 bases from J, leaving 20 bases between.

This chain links TRBV6-2 or TRBV6-3 with TRBJ1-2; D call uncertain. Germline V lookup: CDR1 MNHEY, CDR2 SVGEGT. V was clipped by 0 bases and J by 3 bases, with 11 bases between them. The CDR3 runs 15 residues. The CDR3 loop reads CASSYSSVSDYGYTF. As DNA, the CDR3 is TGTGCCAGCAGTTACTCGAGCGTCAGCGACTATGGCTACACCTTC.

This clonotype was seen only a few times. The chain has TRBV7-3 and TRBJ2-1, with 12 bases fitting TRBD2. In germline, CDR1 is SGHTA, CDR2 FQGTGA. The V segment lost 4 bases and the J segment 6 bases; nucleotides outside the gene matches: 4. The CDR3 has 15 residues. The CDR3 loop is CASSWTSGVVNEQFF. CDR3 in DNA: TGTGCCAGCAGCTGGACTAGCGGGGTCGTCAATGAGCAGTTCTTC.

The sample holds one count of this clonotype. One junction end disagrees with the germline gene, perhaps due to a read error. V usage is TRBV6-5 and J usage is TRBJ2-5; possibly TRBD1 or TRBD2 for D (6 bases each). The better agreement between TRBJ2-1 and the DNA end casts doubt on the J call. Germline V lookup: CDR1 MNHEY, CDR2 SVGAGI. The CDR3 contains 15 residues. This CDR3 reads CGSARTGGAGNEQFF. As DNA, the CDR3 is TGTGGCAGCGCGAGAACTGGGGGCGCGGGGAATGAGCAGTTCTTC.

The chain couples TRBV7-3 to TRBJ2-2; D ambiguous. V lost 6 bases and J lost 6, with 8 bases in between. Germline V gene lookup returns CDR1 SGHTA and CDR2 FQGTGA. The CDR3 spans 12 residues. The CDR3 here is CASRRGAGELFF. In DNA form, the CDR3 reads TGTGCCAGCAGACGCGGCGCCGGGGAGCTGTTTTTT.

The chain carries TRBV12-3 or TRBV12-4 and TRBJ2-5; 7 nucleotides agree with TRBD1. The CDR3 is 14 amino acids. V dropped 5 bases and J dropped 4; count of bases not matched to a gene: 7. Here the CDR3 reads CASSLLQGTETQYF. The CDR3 DNA reads as TGTGCCAGCAGTCTCCTACAGGGGACAGAGACCCAGTACTTC.

The genes are TRBV5-1 and TRBJ2-5, with 7 nucleotides matching TRBD1. The J call is in doubt because the DNA end fits TRBJ2-1 better. This CDR3 spans 16 amino acids. In germline, CDR1 is SGHRS, CDR2 YFSETQ. The CDR3 sequence: CASSLADRERRDEQFF. In nucleotides, the CDR3 is TGCGCCAGCAGCTTGGCTGACAGGGAAAGGCGCGATGAGCAGTTCTTC.

The V call is TRBV4-3, the J call TRBJ2-4; perhaps TRBD1 as D (5 bases). The CDR3 loop spans 17 amino acids. V was trimmed by 1 base and J by 0 bases, leaving 13 bases between them. Germline CDR1 reads LGHNA; CDR2 reads YSLEER. The CDR3: CASSQGYRTLAKNIQYF. The DNA of the CDR3 is TGCGCCAGCAGCCAAGGATACAGGACCCTAGCCAAAAACATTCAGTACTTC.

The V call is TRBV6-1, the J call TRBJ2-5; the D gene is possibly TRBD2 (7 bases). Trimming stripped 5 bases from V and 5 bases from J, with 15 bases between. From germline, CDR1 is MNHNS and CDR2 SASEGT. CDR3 length: 14 residues. CDR3 DNA: TGTGCCAGCAGTACGGGGGGCGCGGGCGAGACCCAGTACTTC. This codes for CASSTGGAGETQYF.